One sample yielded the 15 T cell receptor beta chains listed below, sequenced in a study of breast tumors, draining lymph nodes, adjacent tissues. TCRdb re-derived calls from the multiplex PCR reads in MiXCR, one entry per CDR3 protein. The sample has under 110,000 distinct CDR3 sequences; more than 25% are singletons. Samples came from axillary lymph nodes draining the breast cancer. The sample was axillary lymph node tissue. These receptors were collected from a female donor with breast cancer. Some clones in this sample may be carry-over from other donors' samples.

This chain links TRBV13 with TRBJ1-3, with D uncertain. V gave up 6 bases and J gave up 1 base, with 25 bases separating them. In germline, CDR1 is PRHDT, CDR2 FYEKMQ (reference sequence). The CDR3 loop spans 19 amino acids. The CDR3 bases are TGTGCCAGCAGTTTAAGGGTATCCCTCGCATCCGATTCTGGAAACACCATATATTTT. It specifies CASSLRVSLASDSGNTIYF. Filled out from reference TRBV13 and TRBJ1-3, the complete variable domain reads AAGVIQSPRHLIKEKRETATLKCYPIPRHDTVYWYQQGPGQDPQFLISFYEKMQSDKGSIPDRFSAQQFSDYHSELNMSSLELGDSALYFCASSLRVSLASDSGNTIYFGEGSWLTVV.

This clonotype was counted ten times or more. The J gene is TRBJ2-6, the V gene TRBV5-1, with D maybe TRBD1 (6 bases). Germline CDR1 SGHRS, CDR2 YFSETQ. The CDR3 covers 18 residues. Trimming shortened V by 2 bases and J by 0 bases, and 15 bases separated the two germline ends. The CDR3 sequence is CASSLNARGSSGANVLTF. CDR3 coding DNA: TGCGCCAGCAGCTTAAACGCCAGGGGTTCCTCTGGGGCCAACGTCCTGACTTTC.

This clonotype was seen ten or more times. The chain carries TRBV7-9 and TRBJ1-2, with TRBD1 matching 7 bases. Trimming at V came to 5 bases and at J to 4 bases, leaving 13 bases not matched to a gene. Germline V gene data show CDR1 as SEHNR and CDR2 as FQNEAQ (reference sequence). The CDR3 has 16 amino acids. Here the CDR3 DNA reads TGTGCCAGCAGCCTCCCCGGGACAGCCTGGGGCTATGGCTACACCTTC. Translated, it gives CASSLPGTAWGYGYTF.

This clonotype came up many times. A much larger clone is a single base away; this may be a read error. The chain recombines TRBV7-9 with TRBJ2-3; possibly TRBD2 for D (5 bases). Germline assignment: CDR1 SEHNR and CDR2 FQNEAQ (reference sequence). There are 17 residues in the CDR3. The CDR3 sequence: CASSLVLSGIPTDPQYF. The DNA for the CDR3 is TGTGCCAGCAGCTTAGTCCTATCGGGAATACCCACAGATCCGCAGTATTTT.

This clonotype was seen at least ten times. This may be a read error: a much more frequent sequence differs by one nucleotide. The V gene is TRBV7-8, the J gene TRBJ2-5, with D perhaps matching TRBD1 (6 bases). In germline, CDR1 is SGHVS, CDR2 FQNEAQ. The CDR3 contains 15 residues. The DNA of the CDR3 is TGTGCCAGCAGCTTAGCTCAAACAGGGTGGGAGACCCAGCACTTC. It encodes CASSLAQTGWETQHF.

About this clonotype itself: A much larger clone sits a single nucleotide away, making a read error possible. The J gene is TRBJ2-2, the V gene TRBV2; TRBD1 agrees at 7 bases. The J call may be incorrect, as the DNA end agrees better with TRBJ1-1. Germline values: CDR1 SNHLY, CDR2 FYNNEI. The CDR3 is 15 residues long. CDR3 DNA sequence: TGTGCCAGCAGGAAAGGACAGGTTATGAACACTGAAGCTTTCTTT. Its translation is CASRKGQVMNTEAFF.

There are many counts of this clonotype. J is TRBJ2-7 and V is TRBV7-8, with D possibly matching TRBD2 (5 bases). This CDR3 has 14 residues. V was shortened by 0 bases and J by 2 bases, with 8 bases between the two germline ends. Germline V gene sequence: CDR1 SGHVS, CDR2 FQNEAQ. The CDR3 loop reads CASSLASVAYEQYF. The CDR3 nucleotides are TGTGCCAGCAGCTTAGCTAGCGTAGCCTACGAGCAGTACTTC.

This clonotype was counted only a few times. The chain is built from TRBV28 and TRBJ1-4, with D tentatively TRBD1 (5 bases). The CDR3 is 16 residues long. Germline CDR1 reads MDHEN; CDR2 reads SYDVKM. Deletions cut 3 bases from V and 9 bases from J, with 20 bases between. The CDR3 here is CASSFGGRMDKKKLFF. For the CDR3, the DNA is TGTGCCAGCAGTTTCGGGGGAAGAATGGATAAGAAAAAACTGTTTTTT.

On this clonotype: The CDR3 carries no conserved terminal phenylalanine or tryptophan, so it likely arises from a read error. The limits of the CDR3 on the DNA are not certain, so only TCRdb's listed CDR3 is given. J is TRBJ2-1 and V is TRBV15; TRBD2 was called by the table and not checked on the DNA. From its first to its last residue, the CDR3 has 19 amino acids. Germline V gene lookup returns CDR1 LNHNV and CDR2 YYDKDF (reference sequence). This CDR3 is CATNRMGTSGSGTSRERFC.

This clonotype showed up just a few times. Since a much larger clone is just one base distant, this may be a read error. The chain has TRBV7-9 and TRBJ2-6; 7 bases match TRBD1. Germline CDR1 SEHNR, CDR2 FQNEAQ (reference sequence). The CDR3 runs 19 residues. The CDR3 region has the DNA TGTGCCAGCAGCCCTCTCCTGGACAGGACGACCTCTGGGCCCAACGTCCTGACTTTC. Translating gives CASSPLLDRTTSGPNVLTF.

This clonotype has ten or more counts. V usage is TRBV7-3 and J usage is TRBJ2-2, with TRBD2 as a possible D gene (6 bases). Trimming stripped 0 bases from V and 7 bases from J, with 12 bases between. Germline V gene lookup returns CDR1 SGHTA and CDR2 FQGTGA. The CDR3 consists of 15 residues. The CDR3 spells CASSLTRLGGGELFF. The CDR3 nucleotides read TGTGCCAGCAGCTTAACCCGACTAGGCGGCGGGGAGCTGTTTTTT.

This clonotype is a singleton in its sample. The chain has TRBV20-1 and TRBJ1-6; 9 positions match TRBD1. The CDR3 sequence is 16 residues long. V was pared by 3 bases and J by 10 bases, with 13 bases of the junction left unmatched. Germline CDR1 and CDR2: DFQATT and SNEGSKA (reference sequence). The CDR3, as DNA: TGCAGTGCTAGGTCCCTAGCGGGGACAGGGTCCTCACCCCTCCACTTT. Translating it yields CSARSLAGTGSSPLHF.

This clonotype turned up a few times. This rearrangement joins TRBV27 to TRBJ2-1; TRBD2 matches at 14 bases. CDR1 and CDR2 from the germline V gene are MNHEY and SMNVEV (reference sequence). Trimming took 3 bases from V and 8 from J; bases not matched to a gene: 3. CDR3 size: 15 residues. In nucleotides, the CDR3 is TGTGCCAGCAGTTTGGAGGGACTAGCGGGAGATGAGCAGTTCTTC. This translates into CASSLEGLAGDEQFF.

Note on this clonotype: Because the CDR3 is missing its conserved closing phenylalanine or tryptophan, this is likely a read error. The CDR3 sequence: CASSLWKTVTNTEAFL. The DNA for the CDR3 is TGTGCCAGCAGTTTATGGAAGACAGTTACGAACACTGAAGCTTTCCTT. This rearrangement joins TRBV28 to TRBJ1-1, with D possibly being TRBD1 (5 bases). Germline V gene data show CDR1 as MDHEN and CDR2 as SYDVKM. This CDR3 is 16 amino acids long. Trimming left V 0 bases short and J 1 base short, with 12 bases between.

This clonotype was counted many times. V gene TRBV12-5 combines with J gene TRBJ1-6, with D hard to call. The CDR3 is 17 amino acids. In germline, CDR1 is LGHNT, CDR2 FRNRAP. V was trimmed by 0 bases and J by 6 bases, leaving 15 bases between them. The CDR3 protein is CASGLVSVLAGNSPLHF. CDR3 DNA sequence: TGTGCTAGTGGTTTGGTAAGCGTTCTGGCAGGTAATTCACCCCTCCACTTT.